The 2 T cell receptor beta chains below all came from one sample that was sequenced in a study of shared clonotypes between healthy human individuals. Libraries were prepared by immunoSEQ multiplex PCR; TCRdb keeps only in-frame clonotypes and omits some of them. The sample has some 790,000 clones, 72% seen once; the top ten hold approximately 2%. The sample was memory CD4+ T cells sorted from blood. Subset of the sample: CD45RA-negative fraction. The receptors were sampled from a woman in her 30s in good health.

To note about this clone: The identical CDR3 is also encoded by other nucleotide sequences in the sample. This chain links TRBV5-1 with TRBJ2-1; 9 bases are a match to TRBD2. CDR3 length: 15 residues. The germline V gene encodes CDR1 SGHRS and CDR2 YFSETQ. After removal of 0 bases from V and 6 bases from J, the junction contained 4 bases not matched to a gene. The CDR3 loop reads CASSLVAGGPNEQFF. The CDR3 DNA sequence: TGCGCCAGCAGCTTGGTGGCGGGAGGGCCCAATGAGCAGTTCTTC.

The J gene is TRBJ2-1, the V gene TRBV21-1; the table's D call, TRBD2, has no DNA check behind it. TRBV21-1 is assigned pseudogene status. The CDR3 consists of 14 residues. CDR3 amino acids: CASSRGGLAFEQFF. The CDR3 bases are TGTGCCAGCAGCAGGGGGGGACTAGCTTTCGAGCAGTTCTTC.